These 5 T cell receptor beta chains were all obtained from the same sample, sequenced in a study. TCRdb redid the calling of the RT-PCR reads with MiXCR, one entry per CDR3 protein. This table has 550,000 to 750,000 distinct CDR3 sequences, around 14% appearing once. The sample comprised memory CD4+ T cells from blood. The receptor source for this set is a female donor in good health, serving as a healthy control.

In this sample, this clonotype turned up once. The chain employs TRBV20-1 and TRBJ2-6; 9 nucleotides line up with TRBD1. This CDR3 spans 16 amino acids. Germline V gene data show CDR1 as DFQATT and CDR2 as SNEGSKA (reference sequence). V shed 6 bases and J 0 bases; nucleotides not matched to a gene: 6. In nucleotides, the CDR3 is TGCAGTGCGACGACAGGGGGTAGCTCTGGGGCCAACGTCCTGACTTTC. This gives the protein CSATTGGSSGANVLTF.

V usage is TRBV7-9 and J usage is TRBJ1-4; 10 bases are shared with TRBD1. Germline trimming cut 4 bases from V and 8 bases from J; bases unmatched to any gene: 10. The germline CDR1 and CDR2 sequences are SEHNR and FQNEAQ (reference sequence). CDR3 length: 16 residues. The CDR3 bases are TGTGCCAGCAGCTCCTTCGGGACAGGGGATTCGGAAAAACTGTTTTTT. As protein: CASSSFGTGDSEKLFF.

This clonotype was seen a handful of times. The CDR3 region is CASSVAGQGAGFYEQFF. Written as DNA, the CDR3 is TGTGCCAGCAGCGTAGCGGGACAGGGGGCTGGGTTCTATGAGCAGTTCTTC. The J gene is TRBJ2-1, the V gene TRBV9; 12 bases align to TRBD1. The CDR3 has 17 residues. With V trimmed by 0 bases and J by 8 bases, 9 bases remained unmatched. Germline values: CDR1 SGDLS, CDR2 YYNGEE.

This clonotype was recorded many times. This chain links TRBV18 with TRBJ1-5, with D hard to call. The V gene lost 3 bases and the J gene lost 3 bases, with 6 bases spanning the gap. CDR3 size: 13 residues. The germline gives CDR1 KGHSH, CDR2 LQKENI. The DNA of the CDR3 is TGTGCCAGCTCACCCGACACCAATCAGCCCCAGCATTTT. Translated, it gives CASSPDTNQPQHF.

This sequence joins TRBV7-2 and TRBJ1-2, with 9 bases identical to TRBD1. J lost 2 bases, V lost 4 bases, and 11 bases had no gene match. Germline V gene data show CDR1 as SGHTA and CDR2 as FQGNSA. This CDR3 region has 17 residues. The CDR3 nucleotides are TGTGCCAGCAGCTCGGGACAGAACAGGGGGCTAAACTATGGCTACACCTTC. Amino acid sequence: CASSSGQNRGLNYGYTF.